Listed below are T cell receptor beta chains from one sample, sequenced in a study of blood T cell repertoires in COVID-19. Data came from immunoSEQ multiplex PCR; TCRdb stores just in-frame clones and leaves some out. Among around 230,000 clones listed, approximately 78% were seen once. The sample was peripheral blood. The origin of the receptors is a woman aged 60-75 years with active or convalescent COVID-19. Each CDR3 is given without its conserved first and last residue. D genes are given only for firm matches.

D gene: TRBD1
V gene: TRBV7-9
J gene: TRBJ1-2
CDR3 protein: ASSLQGAGGYT

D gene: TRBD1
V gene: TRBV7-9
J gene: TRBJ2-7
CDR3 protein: ASSHRDREPYEQY

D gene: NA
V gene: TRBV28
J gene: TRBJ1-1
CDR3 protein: ASSLDRRTEAF

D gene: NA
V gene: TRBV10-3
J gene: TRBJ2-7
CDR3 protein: AITSGSYEQY

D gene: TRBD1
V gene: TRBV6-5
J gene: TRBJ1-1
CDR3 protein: ASSTDRLLNTEAF

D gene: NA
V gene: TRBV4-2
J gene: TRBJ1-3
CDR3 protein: ASSQVARDGNTIY

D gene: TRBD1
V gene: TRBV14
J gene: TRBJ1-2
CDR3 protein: ASSRAGTGYNYGYT

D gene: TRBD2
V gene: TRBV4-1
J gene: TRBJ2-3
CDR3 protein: ASSQDWGGGGGTDTQY

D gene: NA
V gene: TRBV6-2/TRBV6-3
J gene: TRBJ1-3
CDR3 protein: ASRYGLRNTIY

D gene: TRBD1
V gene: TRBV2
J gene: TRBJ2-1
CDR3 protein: ASSDRGRYNEQF

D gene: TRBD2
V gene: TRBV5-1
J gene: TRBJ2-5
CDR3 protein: ASSPGLAGVETQY

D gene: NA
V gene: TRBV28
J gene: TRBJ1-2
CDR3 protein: ASSFVTANYGYT